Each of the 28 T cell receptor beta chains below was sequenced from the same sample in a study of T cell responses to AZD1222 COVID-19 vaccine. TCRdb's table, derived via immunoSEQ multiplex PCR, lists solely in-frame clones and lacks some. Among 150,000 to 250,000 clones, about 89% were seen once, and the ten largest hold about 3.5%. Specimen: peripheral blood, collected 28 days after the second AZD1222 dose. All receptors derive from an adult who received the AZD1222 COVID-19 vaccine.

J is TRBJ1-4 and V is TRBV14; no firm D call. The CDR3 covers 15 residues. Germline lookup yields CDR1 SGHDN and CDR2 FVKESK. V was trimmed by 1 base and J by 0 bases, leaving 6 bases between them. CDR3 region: CASSQAYATNEKLFF. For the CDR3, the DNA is TGTGCCAGCAGCCAAGCCTATGCAACTAATGAAAAACTGTTTTTT.

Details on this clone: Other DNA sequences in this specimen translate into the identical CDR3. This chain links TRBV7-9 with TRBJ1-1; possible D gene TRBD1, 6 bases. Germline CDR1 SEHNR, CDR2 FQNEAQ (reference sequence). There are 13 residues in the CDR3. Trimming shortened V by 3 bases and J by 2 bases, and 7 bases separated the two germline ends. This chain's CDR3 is CASSLTGNTEAFF. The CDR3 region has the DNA TGTGCCAGCAGCTTGACAGGCAACACTGAAGCTTTCTTT.

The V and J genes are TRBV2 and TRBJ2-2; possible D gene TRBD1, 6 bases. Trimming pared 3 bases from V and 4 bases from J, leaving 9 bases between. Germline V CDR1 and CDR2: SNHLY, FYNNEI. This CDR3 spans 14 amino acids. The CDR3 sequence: CASSEGAGTGELFF. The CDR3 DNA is TGTGCCAGCAGTGAGGGGGCGGGCACCGGGGAGCTGTTTTTT. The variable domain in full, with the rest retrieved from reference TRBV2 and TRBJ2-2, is EPEVTQTPSHQVTQMGQEVILRCVPISNHLYFYWYRQILGQKVEFLVSFYNNEISEKSEIFDDQFSVERPDGSNFTLKIRSTKLEDSAMYFCASSEGAGTGELFFGEGSRLTVL.

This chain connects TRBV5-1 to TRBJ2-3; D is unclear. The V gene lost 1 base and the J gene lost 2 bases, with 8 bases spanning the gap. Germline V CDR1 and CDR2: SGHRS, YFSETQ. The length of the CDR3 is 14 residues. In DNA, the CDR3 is TGCGCCAGCAGCTTGTACGGAGACACAGATACGCAGTATTTT. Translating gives CASSLYGDTDTQYF.

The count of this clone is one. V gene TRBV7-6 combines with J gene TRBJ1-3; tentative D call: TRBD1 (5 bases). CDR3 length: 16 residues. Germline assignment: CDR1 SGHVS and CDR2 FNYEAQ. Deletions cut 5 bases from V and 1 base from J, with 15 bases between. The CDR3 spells CASSPSRQLSGNTIYF. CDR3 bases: TGTGCCAGCAGCCCCTCCCGACAGCTATCTGGAAACACCATATATTTT.

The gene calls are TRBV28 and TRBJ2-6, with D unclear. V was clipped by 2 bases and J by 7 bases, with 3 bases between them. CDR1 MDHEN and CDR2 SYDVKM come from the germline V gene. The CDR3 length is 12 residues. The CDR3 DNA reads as TGTGCCAGCAGTTTAGGTGCCAACGTCCTGACTTTC. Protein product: CASSLGANVLTF.

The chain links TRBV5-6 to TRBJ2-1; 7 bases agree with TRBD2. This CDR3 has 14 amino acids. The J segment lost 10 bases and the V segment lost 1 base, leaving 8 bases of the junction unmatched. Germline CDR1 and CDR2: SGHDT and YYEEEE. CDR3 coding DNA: TGTGCCAGCAGCTTGCCTGCGGGAGTGGGGGAGCAGTTCTTC. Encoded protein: CASSLPAGVGEQFF.

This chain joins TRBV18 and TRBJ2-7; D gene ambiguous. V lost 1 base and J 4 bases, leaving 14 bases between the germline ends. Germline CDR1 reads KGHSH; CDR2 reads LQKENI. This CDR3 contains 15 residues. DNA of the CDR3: TGTGCCAGCTCACCACGAAAGATAGGTGGATACGAGCAGTACTTC. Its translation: CASSPRKIGGYEQYF. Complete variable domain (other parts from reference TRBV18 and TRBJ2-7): NAGVMQNPRHLVRRRGQEARLRCSPMKGHSHVYWYRQLPEEGLKFMVYLQKENIIDESGMPKERFSAEFPKEGPSILRIQQVVRGDSAAYFCASSPRKIGGYEQYFGPGTRLTVT.

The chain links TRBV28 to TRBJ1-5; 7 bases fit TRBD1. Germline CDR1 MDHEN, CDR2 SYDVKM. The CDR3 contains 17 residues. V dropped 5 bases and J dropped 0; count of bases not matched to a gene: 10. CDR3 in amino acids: CASSMSTGRGSNQPQHF. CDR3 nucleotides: TGTGCCAGCAGTATGTCGACAGGGAGAGGTAGCAATCAGCCCCAGCATTTT.

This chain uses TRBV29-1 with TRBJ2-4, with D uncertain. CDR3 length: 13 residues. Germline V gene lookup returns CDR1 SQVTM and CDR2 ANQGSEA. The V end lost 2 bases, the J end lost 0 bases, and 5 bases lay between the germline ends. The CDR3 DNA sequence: TGCAGCGTTGAATCTCTAGCCAAAAACATTCAGTACTTC. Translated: CSVESLAKNIQYF.

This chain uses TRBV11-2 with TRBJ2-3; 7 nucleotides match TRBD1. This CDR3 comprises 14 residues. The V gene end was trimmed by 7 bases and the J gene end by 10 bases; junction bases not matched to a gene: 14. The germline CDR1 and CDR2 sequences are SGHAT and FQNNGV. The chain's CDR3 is CASNKDRAVGAQYF. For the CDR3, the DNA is TGTGCCAGCAACAAAGACAGGGCAGTTGGGGCGCAGTATTTT.

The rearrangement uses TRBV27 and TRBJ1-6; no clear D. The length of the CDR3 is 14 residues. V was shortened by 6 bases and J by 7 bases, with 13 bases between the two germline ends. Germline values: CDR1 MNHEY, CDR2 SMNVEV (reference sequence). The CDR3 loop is CASSLGLLNSPLHF. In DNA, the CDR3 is TGTGCCAGCAGCCTCGGACTGTTAAATTCACCCCTCCACTTT.

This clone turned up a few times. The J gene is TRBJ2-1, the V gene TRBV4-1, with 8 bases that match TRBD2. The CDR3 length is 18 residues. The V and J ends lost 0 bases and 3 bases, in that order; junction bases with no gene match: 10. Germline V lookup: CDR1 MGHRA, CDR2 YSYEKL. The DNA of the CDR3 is TGCGCCAGCAGCCAAGACCCCCAGCGGGAGCTGATCTACAATGAGCAGTTCTTC. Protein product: CASSQDPQRELIYNEQFF.

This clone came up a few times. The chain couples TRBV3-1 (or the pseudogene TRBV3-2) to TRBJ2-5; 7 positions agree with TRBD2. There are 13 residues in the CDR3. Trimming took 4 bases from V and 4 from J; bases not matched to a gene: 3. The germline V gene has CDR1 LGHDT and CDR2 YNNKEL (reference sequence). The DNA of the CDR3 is TGTGCCAGCAGCCGGGGGGGTCCAGAGACCCAGTACTTC. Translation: CASSRGGPETQYF.

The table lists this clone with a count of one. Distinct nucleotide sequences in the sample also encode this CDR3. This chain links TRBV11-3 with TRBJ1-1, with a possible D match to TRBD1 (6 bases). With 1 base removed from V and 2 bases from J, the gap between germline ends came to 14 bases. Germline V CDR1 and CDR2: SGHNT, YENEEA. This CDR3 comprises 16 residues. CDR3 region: CASSLGGAGRNTEAFF. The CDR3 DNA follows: TGTGCCAGCAGCTTAGGGGGGGCGGGCAGAAACACTGAAGCTTTCTTT.

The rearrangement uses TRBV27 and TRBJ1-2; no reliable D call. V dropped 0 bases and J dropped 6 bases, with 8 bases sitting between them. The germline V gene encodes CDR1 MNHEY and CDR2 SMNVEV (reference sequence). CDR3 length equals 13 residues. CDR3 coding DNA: TGTGCCAGCAGTTTATCAGGGTACGATGGCTACACCTTC. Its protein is CASSLSGYDGYTF.

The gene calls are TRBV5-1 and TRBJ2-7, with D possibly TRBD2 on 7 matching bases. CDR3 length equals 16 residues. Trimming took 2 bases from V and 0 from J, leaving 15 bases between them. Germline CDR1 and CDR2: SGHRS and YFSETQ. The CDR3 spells CASSFRRGTNSYEQYF. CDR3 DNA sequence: TGCGCCAGCAGCTTTCGGAGGGGGACTAACTCCTACGAGCAGTACTTC.

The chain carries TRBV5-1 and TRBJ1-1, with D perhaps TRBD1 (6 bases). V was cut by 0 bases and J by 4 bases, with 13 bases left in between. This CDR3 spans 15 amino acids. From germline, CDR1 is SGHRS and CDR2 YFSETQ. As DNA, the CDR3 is TGCGCCAGCAGCTTGGTCCCCACAGGGCCCACTGAAGCTTTCTTT. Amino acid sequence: CASSLVPTGPTEAFF.

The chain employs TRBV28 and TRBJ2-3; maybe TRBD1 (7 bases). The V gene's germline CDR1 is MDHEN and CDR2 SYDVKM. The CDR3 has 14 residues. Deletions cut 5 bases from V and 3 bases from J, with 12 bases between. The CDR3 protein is CASSQQGRTDTQYF. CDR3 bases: TGTGCCAGCAGTCAACAGGGGAGGACAGATACGCAGTATTTT.

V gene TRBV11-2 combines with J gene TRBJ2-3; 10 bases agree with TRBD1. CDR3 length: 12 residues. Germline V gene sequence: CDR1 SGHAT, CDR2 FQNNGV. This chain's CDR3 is CATGQGRDTQYF. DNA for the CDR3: TGTGCTACGGGACAGGGGAGAGATACGCAGTATTTT.

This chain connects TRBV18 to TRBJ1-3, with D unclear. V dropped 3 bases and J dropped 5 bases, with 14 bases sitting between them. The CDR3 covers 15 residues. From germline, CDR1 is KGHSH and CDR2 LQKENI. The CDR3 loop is CASSPWGSSRNTIYF. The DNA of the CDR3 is TGTGCCAGCTCACCGTGGGGTTCCAGCCGAAACACCATATATTTT.

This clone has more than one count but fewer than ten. The CDR3 sequence is CASSLTTQGAAFF. CDR3 DNA: TGTGCCAGCAGCTTAACCACCCAGGGGGCCGCTTTCTTT. V gene TRBV11-2 combines with J gene TRBJ1-1, with 8 bases lining up with TRBD1. In germline, CDR1 is SGHAT, CDR2 FQNNGV. The CDR3 contains 13 residues. The V gene end was trimmed by 2 bases and the J gene end by 11 bases; junction bases not matched to a gene: 7.

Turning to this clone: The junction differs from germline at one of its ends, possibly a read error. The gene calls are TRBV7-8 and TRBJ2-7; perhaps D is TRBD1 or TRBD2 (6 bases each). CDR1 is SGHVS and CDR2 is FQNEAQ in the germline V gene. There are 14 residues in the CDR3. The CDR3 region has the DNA TGTGCCAGCAGCTTTAGACCGGGGGCCAGATTCCACCTATTC. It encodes CASSFRPGARFHLF.

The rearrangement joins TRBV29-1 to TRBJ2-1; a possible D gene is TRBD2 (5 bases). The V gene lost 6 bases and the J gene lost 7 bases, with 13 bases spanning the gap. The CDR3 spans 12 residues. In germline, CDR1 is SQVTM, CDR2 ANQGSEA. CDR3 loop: CSVIEGGNEQFF. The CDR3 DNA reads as TGCAGCGTAATAGAGGGTGGGAATGAGCAGTTCTTC.

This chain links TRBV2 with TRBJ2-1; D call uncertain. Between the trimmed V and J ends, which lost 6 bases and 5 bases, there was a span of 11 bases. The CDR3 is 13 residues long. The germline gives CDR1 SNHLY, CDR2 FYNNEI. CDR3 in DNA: TGTGCCAGCAGACCGGGCAGCCACAATGAGCAGTTCTTC. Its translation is CASRPGSHNEQFF.

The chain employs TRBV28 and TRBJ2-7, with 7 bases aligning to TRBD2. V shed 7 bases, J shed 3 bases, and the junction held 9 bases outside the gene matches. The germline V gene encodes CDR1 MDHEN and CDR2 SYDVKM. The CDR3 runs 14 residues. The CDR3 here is CASIAGSSYYEQYF. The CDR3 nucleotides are TGTGCCAGCATAGCGGGTAGTTCCTACTACGAGCAGTACTTC.

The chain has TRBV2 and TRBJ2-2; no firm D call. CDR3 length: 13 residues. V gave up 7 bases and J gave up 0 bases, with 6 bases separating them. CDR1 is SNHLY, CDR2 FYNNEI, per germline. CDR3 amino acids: CASKAANTGELFF. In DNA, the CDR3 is TGTGCCAGCAAAGCAGCGAACACCGGGGAGCTGTTTTTT. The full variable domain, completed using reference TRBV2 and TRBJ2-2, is EPEVTQTPSHQVTQMGQEVILRCVPISNHLYFYWYRQILGQKVEFLVSFYNNEISEKSEIFDDQFSVERPDGSNFTLKIRSTKLEDSAMYFCASKAANTGELFFGEGSRLTVL.

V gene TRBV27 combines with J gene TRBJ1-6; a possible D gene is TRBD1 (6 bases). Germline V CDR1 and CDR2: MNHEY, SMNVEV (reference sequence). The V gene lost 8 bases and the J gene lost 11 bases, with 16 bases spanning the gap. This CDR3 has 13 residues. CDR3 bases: TGTGCCAGCCGAAACCGGGACACCGCACCCCTCCACTTT. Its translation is CASRNRDTAPLHF.